These 14 T cell receptor beta chains were all obtained from the same sample, sequenced in a study of blood T cell repertoires in COVID-19. The method was immunoSEQ multiplex PCR; TCRdb's version includes in-frame clones alone and lacks a portion of them. The sample carries some 200,000 clones, 84% recorded once. The source material was peripheral blood. These receptors all stem from a man aged 50 or older with active or convalescent COVID-19.

V is TRBV19 and J is TRBJ2-2, with a possible D match to TRBD1 (6 bases). The CDR3 consists of 14 residues. Trimming removed 4 bases from V and 2 bases from J, with 8 bases in between. Germline CDR1 is LNHDA and CDR2 is SQIVND (reference sequence). In DNA form, the CDR3 reads TGTGCCAGTAGTACCAGGGGAAACACCGGGGAGCTGTTTTTT. This sequence encodes CASSTRGNTGELFF.

This sequence joins TRBV4-1 and TRBJ2-7; 8 bases line up with TRBD2. This CDR3 has 15 residues. Trimming removed 4 bases from V and 3 bases from J; junction bases left unmatched: 8. The V gene's germline CDR1 is MGHRA and CDR2 YSYEKL. The CDR3 loop reads CASSLLTSASYEQYF. CDR3 bases: TGCGCCAGCAGCCTATTGACTAGCGCCAGCTACGAGCAGTACTTC.

The V and J genes are TRBV7-9 and TRBJ1-2; D unresolved. This CDR3 has 13 residues. V was pared by 1 base and J by 8 bases, with 11 bases between. Germline CDR1 is SEHNR and CDR2 is FQNEAQ (reference sequence). CDR3 nucleotides: TGTGCCAGCAGCTTAGACGAGGGATCAGGCTACACCTTC. Its translation is CASSLDEGSGYTF.

The CDR3, as DNA: TGTGCCAGCAGTTTTGACTCTCCGGTTAACACTGAAGCTTTCTTT. It specifies CASSFDSPVNTEAFF. The chain combines TRBV28 with TRBJ1-1; D unresolved. CDR1 is MDHEN and CDR2 is SYDVKM in the germline V gene. This CDR3 spans 15 amino acids. V was trimmed by 3 bases and J by 2 bases, leaving 13 bases between them.

The CDR3 reads CASSEDGTGGQETQYF. The CDR3 bases are TGTGCCAGCAGTGAGGACGGGACAGGGGGACAAGAGACCCAGTACTTC. The chain couples TRBV2 to TRBJ2-5, with TRBD1 matching over 11 bases. After removal of 3 bases from V and 2 bases from J, the junction contained 5 bases not matched to a gene. Germline-derived CDR1 and CDR2 are SNHLY and FYNNEI. The CDR3 contains 16 residues.

V and J are TRBV19 and TRBJ2-5; tentative D call: TRBD1 (5 bases). The CDR3 totals 13 residues. The V end was cut by 8 bases, the J end by 0 bases, with 10 bases between. In germline, CDR1 is LNHDA, CDR2 SQIVND (reference sequence). As DNA, the CDR3 is TGTGCCAGTCAACAGGTTTACCAAGAGACCCAGTACTTC. This sequence encodes CASQQVYQETQYF.

This clone was found a few times. The chain employs TRBV18 and TRBJ1-1; perhaps TRBD1 as D (6 bases). CDR3 length equals 14 residues. The V end was cut by 3 bases, the J end by 0 bases, with 8 bases between. Germline assignment: CDR1 KGHSH and CDR2 LQKENI. CDR3 amino acids: CASSPDRLNTEAFF. In DNA, the CDR3 is TGTGCCAGCTCACCGGACAGATTGAACACTGAAGCTTTCTTT.

The chain is built from TRBV11-2 and TRBJ1-1, with D possibly TRBD1 on 6 matching bases. CDR1 is SGHAT, CDR2 FQNNGV, per germline. The V gene lost 1 base and the J gene lost 11 bases, with 14 bases spanning the gap. CDR3 length: 13 residues. Here the CDR3 DNA reads TGTGCCAGCAGCTTAGGACAGGTCTTAGGGGCTTTCTTT. Its protein is CASSLGQVLGAFF.

The chain couples TRBV7-9 to TRBJ1-2; TRBD1 might be the D (5 bases). The V end was cut by 5 bases, the J end by 4 bases, with 23 bases between. The CDR3 sequence is 17 residues long. Germline V lookup: CDR1 SEHNR, CDR2 FQNEAQ (reference sequence). CDR3 loop: CASSRGWAGPEGYGYTF. As DNA, the CDR3 is TGTGCCAGCAGCCGGGGGTGGGCAGGCCCTGAGGGCTATGGCTACACCTTC.

This chain connects TRBV5-1 to TRBJ1-2, with a possible D match to TRBD1 (5 bases). This CDR3 region has 16 residues. Germline V CDR1 and CDR2: SGHRS, YFSETQ. The germline V and J ends were trimmed by 0 bases and 6 bases, with 18 bases remaining between them. In DNA form, the CDR3 reads TGCGCCAGCAGCTTGGTCAGGGCCACCCGGGCTGATGGCTACACCTTC. This sequence encodes CASSLVRATRADGYTF.

The chain has TRBV18 and TRBJ2-3, with TRBD1 matching over 8 bases. In germline, CDR1 is KGHSH, CDR2 LQKENI. With 0 bases clipped from V and 3 bases from J, the junction kept 8 bases outside the gene matches. There are 17 residues in the CDR3. Here the CDR3 DNA reads TGTGCCAGCTCACCACCGCCTGGACAGGGCCCGACAGATACGCAGTATTTT. It specifies CASSPPPGQGPTDTQYF.

The gene calls are TRBV9 and TRBJ1-1; 7 bases align to TRBD1. J lost 1 base, V lost 6 bases, and 6 bases had no gene match. CDR1 is SGDLS, CDR2 YYNGEE, per germline. This CDR3 spans 14 amino acids. The CDR3 sequence is CASTTTGANTEAFF. The DNA of the CDR3 is TGTGCCAGCACCACAACAGGGGCGAACACTGAAGCTTTCTTT.

The CDR3 DNA follows: TGTGCCAGCAGTCGTCGGACTAGCAATTACGAGCAGTACTTC. It yields the protein CASSRRTSNYEQYF. This chain joins TRBV27 and TRBJ2-7; 8 positions match TRBD2. This CDR3 is built from 14 residues. CDR1 and CDR2 (germline): MNHEY, SMNVEV (reference sequence). Trimming cost V 5 bases and J 4 bases; bases outside gene matches: 7.

The V call is TRBV14, the J call TRBJ2-5; TRBD2 matches 12 bases. V shed 2 bases and J 4 bases; nucleotides not matched to a gene: 2. Germline loops: CDR1 SGHDN, CDR2 FVKESK. This CDR3 is 15 amino acids long. This CDR3 is CASSQLAGGVETQYF. For the CDR3, the DNA is TGTGCCAGCAGCCAACTAGCGGGAGGGGTAGAGACCCAGTACTTC.